Sequencing of this T cell receptor (beta chain) was carried out in a study of beta chain features in type 1 diabetes. Broader study findings: Moderate yet significant TCRB CDR3 shortening was seen in Type 1 diabetes patients in all four CD4+ subsets.

Germline V gene sequence: CDR1 LGHNA, CDR2 YSLEER. The CDR3 sequence is 14 residues long. Trimming shortened V by 0 bases and J by 0 bases, and 4 bases separated the two germline ends. Expressed TCRB transcripts were sequenced because the entire RNA isolate underwent reverse transcription. Generated by immunoSEQ multiplex PCR, the TCRdb table keeps only in-frame clones and is missing some. In the table there are about half a million clones, roughly 10% of which are singletons. On this clone itself: Its specificity is unknown. The sample carries other DNA sequences with the same CDR3.

In all sorted populations, purity surpassed 95%. Material: naive CD4+ T cells from blood. The source is a woman aged 18-30 years in good health. The J gene is TRBJ2-3, the V gene TRBV4-3, with no clear D. CDR3 in amino acids: CASSQDVSTDTQYF. For the CDR3, the DNA is TGCGCCAGCAGCCAAGATGTCAGCACAGATACGCAGTATTTT.